This T cell receptor beta chain was recovered during a study of tissue T cells after allogeneic stem cell transplantation. The CDR3 covers 14 residues. Trimming took 6 bases from V and 3 from J, leaving 12 bases between them. Per germline, CDR1 MDHEN and CDR2 SYDVKM. CDR3 sequences, V/J genes, frequencies and template counts came from survey-depth TCRbeta sequencing. Sequencing used immunoSEQ multiplex PCR; TCRdb keeps in-frame clones, though not all of them. The sample has fewer than 8,000 clones, roughly two thirds seen once. General study findings and limits: Alloreactivity or antigen specificity of tissue TCRs was not determined; some clones might be host cells. Tissue-detected TCR repertoire was only partly captured by blood and spleen T cells. Shared clones across patients were few; motif clustering revealed tissue-specific shared signatures.

This clone is medium-sized in the sample. The antigen remains unidentified. The chain carries TRBV28 and TRBJ1-3; no reliable D call. The source is a woman between 18 and 50 years old with breast cancer. This sample comprised tissue from the rectum, obtained at autopsy. CDR3 sequence reads: CASRVAGDGNTIYF. The CDR3, as DNA: TGTGCCAGCAGGGTAGCGGGTGATGGAAACACCATATATTTT.